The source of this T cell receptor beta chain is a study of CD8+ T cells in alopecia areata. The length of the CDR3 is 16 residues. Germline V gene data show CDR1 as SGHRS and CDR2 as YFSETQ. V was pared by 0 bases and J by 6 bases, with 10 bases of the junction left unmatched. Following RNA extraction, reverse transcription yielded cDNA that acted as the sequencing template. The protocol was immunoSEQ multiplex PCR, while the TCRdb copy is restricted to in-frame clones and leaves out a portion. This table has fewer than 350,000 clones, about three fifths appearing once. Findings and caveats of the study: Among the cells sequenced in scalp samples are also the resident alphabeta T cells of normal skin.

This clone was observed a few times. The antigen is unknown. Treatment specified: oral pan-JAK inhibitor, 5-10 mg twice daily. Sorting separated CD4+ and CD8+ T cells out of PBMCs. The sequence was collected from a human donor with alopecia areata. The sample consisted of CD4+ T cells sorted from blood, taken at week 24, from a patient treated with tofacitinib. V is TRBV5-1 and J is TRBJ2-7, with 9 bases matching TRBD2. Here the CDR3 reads CASSLGHDSGGGEQYF. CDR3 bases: TGCGCCAGCAGCTTGGGACATGATAGCGGGGGTGGCGAGCAGTACTTC. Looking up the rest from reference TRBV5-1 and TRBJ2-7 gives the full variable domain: KAGVTQTPRYLIKTRGQQVTLSCSPISGHRSVSWYQQTPGQGLQFLFEYFSETQRNKGNFPGRFSGRQFSNSRSEMNVSTLELGDSALYLCASSLGHDSGGGEQYFGPGTRLTVT.